This is a list of T cell receptor beta chains from one sample in a study of T cells in Graves' hyperthyroidism and ophthalmopathy. From the multiplex PCR reads, TCRdb called clonotypes with MiXCR, one entry per CDR3 protein. Of about 620,000 distinct CDR3 sequences detected, 15% to 20% appear once; the ten largest clones hold around 4%. Sequencing input: blood. All receptors come from a woman in her thirties with Graves' hyperthyroidism. Both conserved end residues are part of each CDR3.

j_gene: TRBJ2-1
v_gene: TRBV9
CDR3aa: CASSSRTSEINEQFF

j_gene: TRBJ2-7
v_gene: TRBV3-1
CDR3aa: CASSQDQGRSYEQYF

j_gene: TRBJ2-7
v_gene: TRBV6-6
CDR3aa: CASSYPRLAGATAGTDEQYF

j_gene: TRBJ1-4
v_gene: TRBV28
CDR3aa: CASSSTLEKLFF

j_gene: TRBJ2-7
v_gene: TRBV20-1
CDR3aa: CSALGSSYEQYF

j_gene: TRBJ2-7
v_gene: TRBV30
CDR3aa: CAWRQDSAGGAYEQYF

j_gene: TRBJ2-2
v_gene: TRBV13
CDR3aa: CASSVPGLAGDTGELFF

j_gene: TRBJ2-3
v_gene: TRBV19
CDR3aa: CASSETQGPDTQYF

j_gene: TRBJ1-3
v_gene: TRBV28
CDR3aa: CASTPVRQGKSGNTIYF

j_gene: TRBJ2-1
v_gene: TRBV24-1
CDR3aa: CATSDSGSPGYNEQFF

j_gene: TRBJ2-7
v_gene: TRBV28
CDR3aa: CASSPSLRLTYEQYF

j_gene: TRBJ2-1
v_gene: TRBV2
CDR3aa: CASSVDRDNEQFF

j_gene: TRBJ2-4
v_gene: TRBV24-1
CDR3aa: CATPSLGGRWDIQYF